This TCR beta chain was obtained from a study of shared clonotypes between healthy human individuals. The table came from immunoSEQ multiplex PCR; TCRdb's copy has only in-frame clones and leaves some out. The profile shows more than 850,000 clones, approximately 80% of them singletons. This CDR3 spans 14 amino acids. Germline lookup yields CDR1 LGHNA and CDR2 YSLEER. V was cut by 1 base and J by 7 bases, with 10 bases left in between. The sequenced sample was memory CD4+ T cells from PBMCs. The subset is: CD45RA-negative fraction. This receptor was obtained from a young man in good health. Some clones in this sample may be carry-over from other donors' samples. The V call is TRBV4-3, the J call TRBJ1-4, with no clear D. The CDR3 region has the DNA TGCGCCAGCAGCCAAGGGGTGTGGGGTGAAAAACTGTTTTTT. Translated: CASSQGVWGEKLFF.